Given below is one T cell receptor beta chain in context. Its antigen is not identified. The CDR3 has 14 amino acids. Germline loops: CDR1 GTSNPN, CDR2 SVGIG (reference sequence). The germline V and J ends were trimmed by 2 bases and 4 bases, with 11 bases remaining between them. This record comes from a study of CD8+ T cells in alopecia areata. At the level of the study: For the treated group, dosing was oral tofacitinib at 5 to 10 mg twice daily.

RNA, once extracted, was reverse transcribed into cDNA for use as the sequencing template. Some clones are missing from TCRdb's copy, which holds only in-frame ones; the method was immunoSEQ multiplex PCR. Counted here are 130,000 to 150,000 clones, 40% to 50% occurring once; the ten biggest clones make up 6% to 7%. Whole-study results and caveats: When scalp samples are sequenced, resident alphabeta T cells of normal skin are also captured.

The investigators collected lesional scalp punch biopsies and peripheral blood from alopecia areata patients. Isolation of CD4+ and CD8+ T cells from PBMCs was achieved by sorting. The V and J genes are TRBV30 and TRBJ2-2; no firm D call. The receptor comes from a human donor with alopecia areata. The sequencing input was CD4+ T cells sorted from blood. CDR3 coding DNA: TGTGCCTGGAGTATTATAGGTTCCACCGGGGAGCTGTTTTTT. It codes for CAWSIIGSTGELFF.